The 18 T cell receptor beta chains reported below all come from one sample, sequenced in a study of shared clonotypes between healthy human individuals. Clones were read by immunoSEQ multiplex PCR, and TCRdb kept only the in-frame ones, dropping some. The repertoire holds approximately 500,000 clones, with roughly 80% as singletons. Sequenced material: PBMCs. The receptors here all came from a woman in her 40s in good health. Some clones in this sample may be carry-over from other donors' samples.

CDR3 loop: CSARQGGEPQHF. The CDR3 DNA is TGCAGCGCACGACAGGGAGGAGAGCCCCAGCATTTT. The J gene is TRBJ1-5, the V gene TRBV29-1, with TRBD1 matching over 7 bases. V gave up 7 bases and J gave up 8 bases; unmatched junction bases: 8. From germline, CDR1 is SQVTM and CDR2 ANQGSEA. This CDR3 is built from 12 residues.

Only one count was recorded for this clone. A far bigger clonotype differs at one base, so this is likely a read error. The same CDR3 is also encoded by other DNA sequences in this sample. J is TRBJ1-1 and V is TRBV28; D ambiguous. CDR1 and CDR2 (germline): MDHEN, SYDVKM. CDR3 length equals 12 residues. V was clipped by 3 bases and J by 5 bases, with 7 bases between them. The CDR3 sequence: CASSFQRTEAFF. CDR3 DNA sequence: TGTGCCAGCAGTTTCCAGCGAACTGAAGCTTTCTTT.

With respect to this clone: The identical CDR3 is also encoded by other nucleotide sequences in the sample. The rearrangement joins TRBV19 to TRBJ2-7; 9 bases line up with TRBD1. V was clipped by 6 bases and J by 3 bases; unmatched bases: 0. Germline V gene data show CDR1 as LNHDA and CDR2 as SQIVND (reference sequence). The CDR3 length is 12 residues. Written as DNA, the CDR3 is TGTGCCAGTAGGGACAGGGGCTACGAGCAGTACTTC. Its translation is CASRDRGYEQYF.

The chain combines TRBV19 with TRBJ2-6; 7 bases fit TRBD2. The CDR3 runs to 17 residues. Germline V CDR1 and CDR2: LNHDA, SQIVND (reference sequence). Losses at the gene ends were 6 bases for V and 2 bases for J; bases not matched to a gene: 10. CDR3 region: CASSLRSREAGANVLTF. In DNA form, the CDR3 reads TGTGCCAGTAGCCTCAGGAGCCGGGAGGCTGGGGCCAACGTCCTGACTTTC.

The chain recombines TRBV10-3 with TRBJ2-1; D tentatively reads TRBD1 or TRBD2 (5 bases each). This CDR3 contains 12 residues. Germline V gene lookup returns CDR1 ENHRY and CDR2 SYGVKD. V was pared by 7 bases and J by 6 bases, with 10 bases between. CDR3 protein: CAITGTSNEQFF. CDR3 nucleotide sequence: TGTGCCATCACAGGGACGAGCAATGAGCAGTTCTTC.

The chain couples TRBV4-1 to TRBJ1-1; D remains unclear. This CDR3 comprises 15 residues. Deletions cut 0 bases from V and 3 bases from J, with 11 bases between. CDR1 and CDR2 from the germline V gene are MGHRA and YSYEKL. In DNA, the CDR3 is TGCGCCAGCAGCCAAGAAGGGCAGTTCGACACTGAAGCTTTCTTT. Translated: CASSQEGQFDTEAFF.

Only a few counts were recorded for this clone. CDR3 in DNA: TGCGCCAGCAGAACTTCGTGGGGACTAGCAGATACCCCTGAGCAGTACTTC. Translating gives CASRTSWGLADTPEQYF. This sequence joins TRBV5-1 and TRBJ2-7; 9 nucleotides line up with TRBD2. The CDR3 sequence is 17 residues long. Losses at the gene ends were 5 bases for V and 7 bases for J; bases not matched to a gene: 19. CDR1 and CDR2 (germline): SGHRS, YFSETQ.

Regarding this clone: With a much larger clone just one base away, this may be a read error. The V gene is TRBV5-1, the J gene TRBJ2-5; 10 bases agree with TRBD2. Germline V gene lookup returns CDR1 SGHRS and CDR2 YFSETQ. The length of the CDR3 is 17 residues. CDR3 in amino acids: CASSLAVAGGPQDTQYF. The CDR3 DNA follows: TGCGCCAGCAGCTTGGCCGTAGCGGGAGGCCCCCAAGATACCCAGTACTTC.

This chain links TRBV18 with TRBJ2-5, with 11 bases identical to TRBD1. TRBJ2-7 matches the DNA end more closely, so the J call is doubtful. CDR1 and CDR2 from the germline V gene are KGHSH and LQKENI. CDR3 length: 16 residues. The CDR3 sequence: CASSQGQGATGYEQYF. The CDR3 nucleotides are TGTGCCAGCTCCCAAGGACAGGGGGCGACAGGCTACGAGCAGTACTTC.

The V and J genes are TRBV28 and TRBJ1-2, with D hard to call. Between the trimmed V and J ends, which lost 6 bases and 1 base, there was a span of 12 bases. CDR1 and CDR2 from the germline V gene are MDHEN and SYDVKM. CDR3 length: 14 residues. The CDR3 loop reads CASREVPINYGYTF. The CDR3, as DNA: TGTGCCAGCAGGGAGGTCCCGATTAACTATGGCTACACCTTC.

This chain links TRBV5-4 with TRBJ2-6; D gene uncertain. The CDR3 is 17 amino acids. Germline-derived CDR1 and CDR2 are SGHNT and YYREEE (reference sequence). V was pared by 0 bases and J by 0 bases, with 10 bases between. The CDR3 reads CASSLVAANSGANVLTF. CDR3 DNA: TGTGCCAGCAGCTTGGTTGCAGCCAACTCTGGGGCCAACGTCCTGACTTTC.

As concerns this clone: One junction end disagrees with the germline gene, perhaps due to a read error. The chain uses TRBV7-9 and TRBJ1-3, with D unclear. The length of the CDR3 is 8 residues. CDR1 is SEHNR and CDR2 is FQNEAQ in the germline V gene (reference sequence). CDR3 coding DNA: TGTGCCAGCAGCTCCAATCTCTTT. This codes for CASSSNLF.

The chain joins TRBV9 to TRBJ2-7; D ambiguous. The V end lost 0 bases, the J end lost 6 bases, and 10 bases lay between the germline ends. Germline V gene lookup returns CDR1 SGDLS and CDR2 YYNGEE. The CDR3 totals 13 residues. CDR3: CASSVEGTSEQYF. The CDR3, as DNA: TGTGCCAGCAGCGTAGAGGGTACCAGCGAGCAGTACTTC.

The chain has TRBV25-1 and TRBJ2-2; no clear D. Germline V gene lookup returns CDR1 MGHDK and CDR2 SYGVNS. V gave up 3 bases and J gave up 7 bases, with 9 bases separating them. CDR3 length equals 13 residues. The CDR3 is CASSDLLGGELFF. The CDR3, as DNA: TGTGCCAGCAGTGACCTTCTCGGCGGGGAGCTGTTTTTT.

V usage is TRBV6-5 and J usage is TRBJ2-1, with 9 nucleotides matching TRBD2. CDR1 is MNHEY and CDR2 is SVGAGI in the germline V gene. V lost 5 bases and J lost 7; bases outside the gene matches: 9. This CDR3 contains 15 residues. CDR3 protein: CASSVRSGSLNEQFF. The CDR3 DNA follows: TGTGCCAGCAGTGTCCGTAGCGGGAGTTTGAATGAGCAGTTCTTC.

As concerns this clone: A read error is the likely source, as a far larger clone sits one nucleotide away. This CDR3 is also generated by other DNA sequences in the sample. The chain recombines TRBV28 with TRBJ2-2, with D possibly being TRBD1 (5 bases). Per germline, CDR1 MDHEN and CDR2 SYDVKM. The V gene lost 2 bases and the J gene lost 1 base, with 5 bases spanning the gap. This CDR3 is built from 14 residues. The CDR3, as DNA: TGTGCCAGCAGTTTAACAGGGAACACCGGGGAGCTGTTTTTT. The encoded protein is CASSLTGNTGELFF.

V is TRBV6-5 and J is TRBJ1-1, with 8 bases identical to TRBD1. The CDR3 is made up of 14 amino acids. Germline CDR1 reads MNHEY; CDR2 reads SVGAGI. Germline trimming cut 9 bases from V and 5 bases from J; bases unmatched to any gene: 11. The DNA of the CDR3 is TGTGCCAGTTTTCCGACAGGGGTTGAAACTGAAGCTTTCTTT. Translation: CASFPTGVETEAFF.

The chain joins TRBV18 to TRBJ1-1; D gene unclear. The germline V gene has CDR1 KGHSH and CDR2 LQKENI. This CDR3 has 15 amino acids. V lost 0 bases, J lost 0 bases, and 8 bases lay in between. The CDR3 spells CASSPPNSMNTEAFF. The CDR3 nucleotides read TGTGCCAGCTCACCACCAAACAGCATGAACACTGAAGCTTTCTTT.